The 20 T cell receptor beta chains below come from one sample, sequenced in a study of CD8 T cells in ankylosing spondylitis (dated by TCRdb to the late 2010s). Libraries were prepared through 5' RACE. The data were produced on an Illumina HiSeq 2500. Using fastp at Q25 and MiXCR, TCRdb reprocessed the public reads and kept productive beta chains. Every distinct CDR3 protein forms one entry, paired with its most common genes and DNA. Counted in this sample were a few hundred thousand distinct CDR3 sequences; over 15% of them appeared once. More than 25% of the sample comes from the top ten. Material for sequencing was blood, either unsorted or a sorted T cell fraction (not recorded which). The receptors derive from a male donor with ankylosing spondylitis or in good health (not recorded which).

Here the CDR3 DNA reads TGCGCCAGCAGCCAAGATCGGCTAAGCGAGCAGTTCTTC. This codes for CASSQDRLSEQFF. The gene calls are TRBV4-1 and TRBJ2-1; D ambiguous. V lost 0 bases and J 10 bases, leaving 10 bases between the germline ends. Germline V lookup: CDR1 MGHRA, CDR2 YSYEKL. CDR3 length equals 13 residues.

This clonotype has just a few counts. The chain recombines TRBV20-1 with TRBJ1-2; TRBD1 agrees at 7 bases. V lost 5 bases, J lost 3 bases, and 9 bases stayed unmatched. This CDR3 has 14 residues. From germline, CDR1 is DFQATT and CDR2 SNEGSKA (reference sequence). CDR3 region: CSAARQGRHYGYTF. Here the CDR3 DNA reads TGCAGTGCTGCACGACAGGGCCGGCACTATGGCTACACCTTC.

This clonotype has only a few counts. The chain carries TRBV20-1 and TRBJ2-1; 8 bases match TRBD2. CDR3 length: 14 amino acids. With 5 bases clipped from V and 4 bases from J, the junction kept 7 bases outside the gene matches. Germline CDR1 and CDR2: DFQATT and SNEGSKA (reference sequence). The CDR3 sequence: CSALSGSFYNEQFF. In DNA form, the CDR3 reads TGCAGTGCTCTCAGCGGGAGTTTTTACAATGAGCAGTTCTTC.

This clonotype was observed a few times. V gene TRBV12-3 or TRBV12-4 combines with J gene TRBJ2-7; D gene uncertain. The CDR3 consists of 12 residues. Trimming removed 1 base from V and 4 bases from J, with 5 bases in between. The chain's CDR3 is CASSLGLYEQYF. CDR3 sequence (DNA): TGTGCCAGCAGTTTAGGACTTTACGAGCAGTACTTC.

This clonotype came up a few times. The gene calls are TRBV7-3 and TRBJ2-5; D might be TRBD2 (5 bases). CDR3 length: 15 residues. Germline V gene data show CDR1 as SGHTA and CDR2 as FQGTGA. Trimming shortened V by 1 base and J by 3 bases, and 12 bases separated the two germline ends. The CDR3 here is CASSLNGGAEETQYF. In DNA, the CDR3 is TGTGCCAGCAGCTTAAACGGCGGAGCGGAAGAGACCCAGTACTTC.

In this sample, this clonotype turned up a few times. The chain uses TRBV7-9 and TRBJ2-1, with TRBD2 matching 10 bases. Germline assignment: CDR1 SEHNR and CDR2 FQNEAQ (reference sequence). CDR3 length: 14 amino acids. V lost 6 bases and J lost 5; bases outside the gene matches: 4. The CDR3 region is CASRPGLANNEQFF. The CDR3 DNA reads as TGTGCCAGCAGACCGGGACTAGCGAACAATGAGCAGTTCTTC.

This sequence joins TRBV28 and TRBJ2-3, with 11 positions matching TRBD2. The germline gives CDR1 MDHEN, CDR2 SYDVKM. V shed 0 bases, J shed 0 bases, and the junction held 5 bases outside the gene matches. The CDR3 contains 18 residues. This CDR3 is CASSLWVTSGISTDTQYF. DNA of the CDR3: TGTGCCAGCAGTTTATGGGTGACTAGCGGGATAAGCACAGATACGCAGTATTTT.

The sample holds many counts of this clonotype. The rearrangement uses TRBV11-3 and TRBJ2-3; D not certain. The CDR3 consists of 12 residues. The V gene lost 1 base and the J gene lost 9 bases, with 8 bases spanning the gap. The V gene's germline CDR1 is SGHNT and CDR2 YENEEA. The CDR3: CASSLGASTQYF. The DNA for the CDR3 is TGTGCCAGCAGCTTAGGTGCGAGCACGCAGTATTTT.

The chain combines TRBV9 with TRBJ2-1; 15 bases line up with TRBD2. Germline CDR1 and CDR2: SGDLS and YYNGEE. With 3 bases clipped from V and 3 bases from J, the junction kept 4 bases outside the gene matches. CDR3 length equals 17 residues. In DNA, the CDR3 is TGTGCCAGCAGCGCCGGGACTAGCGGGAGGAACTACAATGAGCAGTTCTTC. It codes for CASSAGTSGRNYNEQFF.

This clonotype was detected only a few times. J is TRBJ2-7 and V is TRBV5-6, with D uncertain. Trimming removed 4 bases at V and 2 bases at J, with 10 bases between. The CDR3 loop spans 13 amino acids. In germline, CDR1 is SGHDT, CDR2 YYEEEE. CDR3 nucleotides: TGTGCCAGCAGCAACGACAACCCCTACGAGCAGTACTTC. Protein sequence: CASSNDNPYEQYF.

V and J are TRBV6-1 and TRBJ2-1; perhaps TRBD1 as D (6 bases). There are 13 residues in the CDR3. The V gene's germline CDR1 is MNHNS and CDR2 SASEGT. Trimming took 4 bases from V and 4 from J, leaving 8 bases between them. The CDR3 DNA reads TGTGCCAGCAGTGCACAGGGATACAATGAGCAGTTCTTC. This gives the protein CASSAQGYNEQFF.

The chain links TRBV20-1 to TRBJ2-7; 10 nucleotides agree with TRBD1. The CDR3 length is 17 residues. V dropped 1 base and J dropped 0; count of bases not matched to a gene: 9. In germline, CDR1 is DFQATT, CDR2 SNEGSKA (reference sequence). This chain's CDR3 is CSARGGPGQGYSYEQYF. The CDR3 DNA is TGCAGTGCTAGAGGGGGACCGGGACAGGGGTACTCCTACGAGCAGTACTTC.

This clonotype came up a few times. The CDR3 spells CASSHTSGAYNEQFF. CDR3 in DNA: TGTGCCAGCAGCCACACTAGCGGAGCCTACAATGAGCAGTTCTTC. The chain combines TRBV7-6 with TRBJ2-1; TRBD2 matches 8 bases. This CDR3 comprises 15 residues. V was clipped by 5 bases and J by 2 bases; unmatched bases: 5. Germline V CDR1 and CDR2: SGHVS, FNYEAQ. Filled out from reference TRBV7-6 and TRBJ2-1, the complete variable domain reads GAGVSQSPRYKVTKRGQDVALRCDPISGHVSLYWYRQALGQGPEFLTYFNYEAQQDKSGLPNDRFSAERPEGSISTLTIQRTEQRDSAMYRCASSHTSGAYNEQFFGPGTRLTVL.

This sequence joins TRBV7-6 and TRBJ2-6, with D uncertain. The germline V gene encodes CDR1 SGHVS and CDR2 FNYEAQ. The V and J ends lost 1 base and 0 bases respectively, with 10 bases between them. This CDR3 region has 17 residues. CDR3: CASSLEGRHSGANVLTF. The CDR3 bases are TGTGCCAGCAGCTTAGAAGGACGGCACTCTGGGGCCAACGTCCTGACTTTC.

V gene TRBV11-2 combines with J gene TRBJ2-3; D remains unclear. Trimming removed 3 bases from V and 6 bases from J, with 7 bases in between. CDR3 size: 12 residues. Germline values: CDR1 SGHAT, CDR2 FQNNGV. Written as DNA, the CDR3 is TGTGCCAGCAGCTTCGACTGGGATACGCAGTATTTT. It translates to CASSFDWDTQYF.

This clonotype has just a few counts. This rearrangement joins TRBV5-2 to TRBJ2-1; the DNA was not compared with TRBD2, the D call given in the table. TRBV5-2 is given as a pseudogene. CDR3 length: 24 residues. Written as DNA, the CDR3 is TGTGCCAGCAAACCCCGAGGGGGCGGCTTTAGCCTCCGTGGGACTAGCGGGCCCTACAATGAGCAGTTCTTC. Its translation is CASKPRGGGFSLRGTSGPYNEQFF.

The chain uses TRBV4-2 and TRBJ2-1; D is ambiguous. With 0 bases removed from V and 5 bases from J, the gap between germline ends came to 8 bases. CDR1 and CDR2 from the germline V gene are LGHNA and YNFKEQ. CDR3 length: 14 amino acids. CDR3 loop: CASSQEEFDNEQFF. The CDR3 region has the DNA TGTGCCAGCAGCCAAGAGGAATTCGACAATGAGCAGTTCTTC.

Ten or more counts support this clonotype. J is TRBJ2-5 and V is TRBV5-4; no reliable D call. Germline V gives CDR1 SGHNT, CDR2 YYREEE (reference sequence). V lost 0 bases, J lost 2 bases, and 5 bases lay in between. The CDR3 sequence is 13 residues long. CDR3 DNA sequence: TGTGCCAGCAGCTTGGACTTACAAGAGACCCAGTACTTC. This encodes CASSLDLQETQYF.

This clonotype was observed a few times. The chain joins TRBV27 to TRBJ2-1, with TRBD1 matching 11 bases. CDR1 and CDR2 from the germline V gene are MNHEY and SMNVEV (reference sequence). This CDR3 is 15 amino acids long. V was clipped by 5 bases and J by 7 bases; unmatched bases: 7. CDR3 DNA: TGTGCCAGCAGTGCCGGGACAGGGGGTGGGAATGAGCAGTTCTTC. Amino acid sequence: CASSAGTGGGNEQFF.

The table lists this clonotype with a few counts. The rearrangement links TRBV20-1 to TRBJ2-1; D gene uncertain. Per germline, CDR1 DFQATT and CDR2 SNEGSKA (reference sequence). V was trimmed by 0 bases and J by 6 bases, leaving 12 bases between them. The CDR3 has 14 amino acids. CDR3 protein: CSARDGDLGNEQFF. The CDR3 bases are TGCAGTGCTAGAGATGGGGATTTGGGCAATGAGCAGTTCTTC.